Listed below are T cell receptor beta chains from one sample, sequenced in a study of T-cell memory formation after mild COVID-19. Each CDR3 protein is one row after TCRdb ran MiXCR on the 5' RACE reads. The sample includes under 400,000 distinct CDR3 sequences, roughly 21% of them seen just once. The sequenced material came from PBMCs or a T cell subset sorted from them (not recorded which). The receptors stem from an adult woman who had mild COVID-19 (a few samples of this study predate the infection). Cell type and time point are not known. Each CDR3 is given with its conserved first and last residue. The D gene is left open where the match is weak. Clone size is not always given. Where it is, it says once, few, many or a class for expanded clones.

>TRBJ2-1|few|TRBV7-9|.
CASGGGAGEEQFF
TGTGCCAGCGGTGGGGGAGCAGGGGAAGAGCAGTTCTTC
>TRBJ2-7|.|TRBV7-9|.
CASSLGEGGYEQYF
TGTGCCAGCAGCTTAGGCGAAGGGGGCTACGAGCAGTACTTC
>TRBJ2-7|few|TRBV24-1|.
CATSDPTGVSEQYF
TGTGCCACCAGTGACCCGACAGGAGTCTCCGAGCAGTACTTC
>TRBJ1-5|.|TRBV4-1|.
CASSQDSVQPQHF
TGCGCCAGCAGCCAAGATTCGGTCCAGCCCCAGCATTTT
>TRBJ2-2|.|TRBV7-2|TRBD1
CASSTGTGPSGELFF
TGTGCCAGCAGCACCGGGACAGGGCCCTCCGGGGAGCTGTTTTTT
>TRBJ2-1|few|TRBV18|.
CASSPDRKYNEQFF
TGTGCCAGCTCACCAGACAGGAAGTACAATGAGCAGTTCTTC
>TRBJ2-7|few|TRBV5-5|.
CASSLESLAYEQYF
TGTGCCAGCAGCTTGGAGTCACTAGCCTACGAGCAGTACTTC
>TRBJ2-2|few|TRBV6-2/TRBV6-3|.
CASTSPGTGELFF
TGTGCCAGCACAAGCCCCGGGACCGGGGAGCTGTTTTTT
>TRBJ2-3|.|TRBV19|.
CASSIDPSYYADTQYF
TGTGCCAGTAGTATAGACCCCTCCTACTACGCAGATACGCAGTATTTT
>TRBJ2-2|.|TRBV21-1|.
CASKVRGCNTGELFF
TGTGCCAGCAAAGTGAGGGGCTGTAACACCGGGGAGCTGTTTTTT
>TRBJ2-7|.|TRBV6-1|TRBD2
CASGLAGGNYEQYF
TGTGCCAGCGGACTAGCGGGGGGCAACTACGAGCAGTACTTC
>TRBJ2-2|.|TRBV24-1|TRBD1
CATSDQGGQADGELFF
TGTGCCACCAGTGACCAGGGTGGACAGGCCGACGGGGAGCTGTTTTTT
>TRBJ2-7|.|TRBV28|.
CASSLNRDGSYEQYF
TGTGCCAGCAGTTTAAACAGGGATGGATCCTACGAGCAGTACTTC
>TRBJ1-3|few|TRBV7-2|.
CASSLVSQGHSGNTIYF
TGTGCCAGCAGCTTAGTGTCACAGGGCCACTCTGGAAACACCATATATTTT
>TRBJ1-2|many|TRBV12-3/TRBV12-4|TRBD1
CASSAQGLSYGYTF
TGTGCCAGCAGTGCACAGGGGTTGTCCTATGGCTACACCTTC
>TRBJ1-2|.|TRBV15|TRBD1
CATSREADRGYGYTF
TGTGCCACCAGCAGAGAAGCGGACAGGGGTTATGGCTACACCTTC
>TRBJ1-2|.|TRBV19|TRBD1
CATRQGRGTGDGYTF
TGTGCCACCAGGCAGGGGCGCGGGACAGGGGACGGCTACACCTTC
>TRBJ2-5|few|TRBV9|.
CASSERGQETQYF
TGTGCCAGCAGCGAAAGGGGCCAAGAGACCCAGTACTTC
>TRBJ2-3|.|TRBV24-1|TRBD2
CATSDSGLANTDTQYF
TGTGCCACCAGTGATTCGGGACTAGCAAACACAGATACGCAGTATTTT
>TRBJ2-3|.|TRBV12-3/TRBV12-4|TRBD1
CASIAHPGQGAPSTDTQYF
TGTGCCAGCATCGCGCACCCGGGACAGGGGGCGCCGAGCACAGATACGCAGTATTTT
>TRBJ2-1|few|TRBV12-3/TRBV12-4|.
CASSLYGYDNNEQFF
TGTGCCAGCAGTTTATACGGGTATGATAACAATGAGCAGTTCTTC
>TRBJ2-2|few|TRBV11-2|.
CASSLGRQSGLFF
TGTGCCAGCAGCTTAGGAAGACAATCGGGGCTGTTTTTT
>TRBJ2-5|few|TRBV4-2|TRBD2
CASSQDLVAGGKTQYF
TGTGCCAGCAGCCAAGATTTGGTAGCGGGAGGAAAGACCCAGTACTTC
>TRBJ2-7|.|TRBV7-9|TRBD2
CASSLESGGEQYF
TGTGCCAGCAGCTTAGAGTCGGGGGGCGAGCAGTACTTC
>TRBJ1-4|few|TRBV12-3/TRBV12-4|.
CASSPRLSEWEKLFF
TGTGCCAGCAGTCCCCGCCTCTCCGAATGGGAAAAACTGTTTTTT
>TRBJ2-7|.|TRBV2|.
CASRADSNTYYEQYF
TGTGCCAGCAGGGCCGATTCGAACACCTACTACGAGCAGTACTTC
>TRBJ2-3|few|TRBV24-1|.
CATSGIGRAYTDTQYF
TGTGCCACCAGTGGGATAGGACGGGCGTACACAGATACGCAGTATTTT
>TRBJ1-2|.|TRBV3-1|.
CASSQEERNYGYTF
TGTGCCAGCAGCCAAGAGGAGCGGAACTATGGCTACACCTTC
>TRBJ1-6|.|TRBV12-3/TRBV12-4|.
CASSLGGDTLHF
TGTGCCAGCAGTCTGGGAGGGGACACCCTCCACTTT
>TRBJ2-7|.|TRBV20-1|TRBD1
CSARDGQGASYEQYF
TGCAGTGCTAGAGATGGGCAGGGGGCATCCTACGAGCAGTACTTC
>TRBJ1-2|few|TRBV18|TRBD1
CASSPDRGGYGYTF
TGTGCCAGCTCCCCTGACAGGGGAGGCTATGGCTACACCTTC
>TRBJ2-2|many|TRBV3-1|.
CASGAGGGTGELFF
TGTGCCAGCGGAGCCGGGGGCGGCACCGGGGAGCTGTTTTTT
>TRBJ2-7|.|TRBV6-1|.
CASSAEPGGHEQYF
TGTGCCAGCAGTGCCGAACCAGGGGGGCACGAGCAGTACTTC
>TRBJ2-1|few|TRBV7-2|TRBD2
CASSLGGGSGRYNEQFF
TGTGCCAGCAGCTTAGGGGGCGGCAGCGGGAGGTACAATGAGCAGTTCTTC
>TRBJ1-5|few|TRBV24-1|TRBD1
CATSDPGQDNQPQHF
TGTGCCACCAGTGATCCGGGACAGGACAATCAGCCCCAGCATTTT
>TRBJ1-1|.|TRBV7-3|.
CASSYTRGDTEAFF
TGTGCCAGCAGCTATACAAGAGGGGACACTGAAGCTTTCTTT
>TRBJ2-3|.|TRBV7-8|TRBD1
CASRPTGGTDTQYF
TGTGCCAGCAGGCCTACAGGGGGCACAGATACGCAGTATTTT
>TRBJ2-2|few|TRBV7-2|TRBD2
CASSIEGASGISGELFF
TGTGCCAGCAGCATCGAGGGGGCTAGCGGGATCTCCGGGGAGCTGTTTTTT
>TRBJ2-3|many|TRBV7-9|.
CASSSVAGTDTQYF
TGTGCCAGCAGCTCGGTAGCGGGCACAGATACGCAGTATTTT
>TRBJ1-1|.|TRBV20-1|.
CSADDVGTEAFF
TGCAGTGCGGATGACGTTGGCACTGAAGCTTTCTTT
>TRBJ1-2|few|TRBV29-1|.
CSVDSGYTF
TGCAGCGTAGACAGTGGCTACACCTTC
>TRBJ2-3|few|TRBV2|.
CAIAREWAGSRADTQYF
TGTGCCATCGCCCGGGAGTGGGCGGGGTCGCGAGCAGATACGCAGTATTTT
>TRBJ2-5|.|TRBV6-6|.
CASSYLGGDQETQYF
TGTGCCAGCAGTTACTTAGGCGGGGATCAAGAGACCCAGTACTTC
>TRBJ2-2|few|TRBV4-2|.
CASSRVGQGPNGELFF
TGTGCCAGCAGCCGGGTCGGGCAGGGTCCCAACGGGGAGCTGTTTTTT
>TRBJ2-2|.|TRBV12-3/TRBV12-4|.
CASGVFDSITGELFF
TGTGCCAGCGGTGTGTTTGACAGCATCACCGGGGAGCTGTTTTTT
>TRBJ2-3|few|TRBV9|TRBD2
CASSVGGAGGTDTQYF
TGTGCCAGCAGCGTAGGAGGAGCGGGGGGCACAGATACGCAGTATTTT
>TRBJ1-2|.|TRBV6-1|.
CASSDPGGRSYGYTF
TGTGCCAGCAGTGACCCTGGGGGGCGCAGCTATGGCTACACCTTC
>TRBJ1-1|few|TRBV12-3/TRBV12-4|.
CASRTGTSQAFF
TGTGCCAGCAGGACCGGGACCTCCCAAGCTTTCTTT
>TRBJ1-2|few|TRBV5-1|.
CATSKGDGYTF
TGCGCCACATCGAAAGGGGATGGCTACACCTTC
>TRBJ2-1|few|TRBV29-1|TRBD2
CSVGFRLAGNEQFF
TGCAGCGTTGGGTTTCGGCTAGCGGGGAATGAGCAGTTCTTC
>TRBJ2-2|few|TRBV7-3|.
CASSLSRANGELFF
TGTGCCAGCAGCTTGTCCAGGGCGAACGGGGAGCTGTTTTTT
>TRBJ2-1|.|TRBV19|.
CASRKLADNEQFF
TGTGCCAGTAGGAAGTTAGCCGACAATGAGCAGTTCTTC
>TRBJ2-7|.|TRBV20-1|.
CSARASRITSYEQYF
TGCAGTGCTAGAGCGAGCAGGATTACATCCTACGAGCAGTACTTC
>TRBJ1-3|.|TRBV12-3/TRBV12-4|.
CASSLQVNAGNTIYF
TGTGCCAGCAGTTTACAGGTTAATGCTGGAAACACCATATATTTT
>TRBJ1-3|few|TRBV10-3|.
CAISESLGNTIYF
TGTGCCATCAGTGAGTCGCTCGGAAACACCATATATTTT